The rows below give T cell receptor beta chains drawn from one sample of a study of a mutant IDH1 vaccine in newly diagnosed glioma. The table came from immunoSEQ multiplex PCR; TCRdb's copy has only in-frame clones and leaves some out. Of 60,000 to 100,000 clones in the sample, 85% were seen once. What these receptors recognize is not known. Sequenced here: PBMCs, sampled from a glioma patient whose treatment included an IDH1 peptide vaccine. These receptors originate from a woman aged 45-59 years with glioma. Both conserved end residues are trimmed from each CDR3.

V gene,J gene,CDR3 protein
TRBV5-1,TRBJ2-1,ASSLSGGRADEQF
TRBV4-1,TRBJ1-5,ASSQEEDQPQH
TRBV5-6,TRBJ2-7,ASSQLAGGPLGAYEQY
TRBV30,TRBJ2-7,AWSVLGQTEQY
TRBV2,TRBJ1-1,ASSERRNTEAF
TRBV2,TRBJ2-7,ASTHPSSSYEQY
TRBV5-1,TRBJ1-6,ASSLDPPSSYNSPLH
TRBV15,TRBJ2-1,ATSILGGRSNEQF
TRBV23-1,TRBJ2-7,ASWSSGRTFSYEQY
TRBV5-6,TRBJ1-5,ASSSQGNSNQPQH
TRBV7-2,TRBJ2-7,ASSWYKLARGAYEQY
TRBV6-1,TRBJ1-1,ASSGPLTNTEAF
TRBV10-3,TRBJ2-4,ASHSGDNRSKNIQY
TRBV9,TRBJ2-7,ASSGRTSGSQQY
TRBV7-9,TRBJ2-2,ASSPSFGGDTGELF
TRBV29-1,TRBJ1-2,SVEKEHYGYT
TRBV7-9,TRBJ2-2,ASRSTGELF
TRBV5-1,TRBJ2-1,ASSLVGGRGNEQF
TRBV14,TRBJ2-5,ASSQGTSGQETQY
TRBV27,TRBJ2-7,ASSLAFRTREQY
TRBV11-2,TRBJ2-2,ASSSLTANTGELF
TRBV5-8,TRBJ1-5,ASSLEGIQPQH
TRBV13,TRBJ2-1,ASSALWASNSQF
TRBV7-9,TRBJ2-7,ASSLGLAGGSSYEQY
TRBV18,TRBJ2-1,ASSPGYNEQF
TRBV5-1,TRBJ1-3,ASSLEARTSSGNTIY
TRBV25-1,TRBJ1-4,ASSEWVAPNEKLF
TRBV5-1,TRBJ2-2,ASSQLAGVGTGELF
TRBV7-9,TRBJ2-2,ASTEDTNTGELF
TRBV18,TRBJ2-1,ASSPPRLSSYNEQF
TRBV29-1,TRBJ1-1,SARSGGVVGTEAF
TRBV18,TRBJ1-5,ASSAQGLNQPQH
TRBV7-9,TRBJ1-2,ASSYAGGGYGYT
TRBV5-5,TRBJ1-4,ASTLWGEKLF
TRBV29-1,TRBJ2-1,SVRGYDEQF
TRBV5-1,TRBJ2-7,ASSLNAGPSYEQY
TRBV5-1,TRBJ2-1,ASSLAAGGGNEQF
TRBV4-1,TRBJ1-3,ASSAVFVSGNTIY
TRBV13,TRBJ2-6,ASSYLGNPSGANVLT
TRBV9,TRBJ2-5,ASSVSQETQY
TRBV6-5,TRBJ2-3,ASSYAGGSDTQY
TRBV6-4,TRBJ2-2,ASSPGLAGVPGELF
TRBV30,TRBJ1-4,AWSASSEYNEKLF
TRBV7-9,TRBJ2-5,ASSSGKETQY
TRBV5-6,TRBJ2-7,ASKSLSREREQY